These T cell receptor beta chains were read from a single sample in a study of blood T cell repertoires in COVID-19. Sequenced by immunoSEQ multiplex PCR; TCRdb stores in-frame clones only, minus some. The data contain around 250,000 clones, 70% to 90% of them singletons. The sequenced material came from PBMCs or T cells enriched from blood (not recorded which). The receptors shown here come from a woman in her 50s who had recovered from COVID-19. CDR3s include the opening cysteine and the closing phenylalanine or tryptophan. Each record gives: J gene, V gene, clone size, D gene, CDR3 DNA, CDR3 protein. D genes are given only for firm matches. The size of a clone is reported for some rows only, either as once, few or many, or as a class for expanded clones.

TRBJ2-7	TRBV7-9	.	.	TGTGCCAGCAGCTTATCTGGACAGACCTACGAGCAGTACTTC	CASSLSGQTYEQYF
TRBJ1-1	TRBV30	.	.	TGTGCCTGGAGCAGGGAATTGAACACTGAAGCTTTCTTT	CAWSRELNTEAFF
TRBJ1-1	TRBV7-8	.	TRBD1	TGTGCCAGCAGCTTTGAGCAGGGGGCCGTAGGCACTGAAGCTTTCTTT	CASSFEQGAVGTEAFF
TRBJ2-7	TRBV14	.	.	TGTGCCAGCAGCCACCCTATCCCGGGACTGTACTCCTACGAGCAGTACTTC	CASSHPIPGLYSYEQYF
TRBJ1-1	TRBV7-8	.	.	TGTGCCAGCAGCTTAGTACGGTTGAGTCCGGGCACTGAAGCTTTCTTT	CASSLVRLSPGTEAFF
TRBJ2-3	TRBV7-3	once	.	TGTGCCAGCAGCTTCCCGGCAGATACGCAGTATTTT	CASSFPADTQYF
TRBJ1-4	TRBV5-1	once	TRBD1	TGCGCCAGCAGCTTGCTACAGGGGGCTGGTGAAAAACTGTTTTTT	CASSLLQGAGEKLFF
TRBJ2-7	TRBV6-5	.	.	TGTGCCAGCAGTTACGGCGACAGCTACGAGCAGTACTTC	CASSYGDSYEQYF
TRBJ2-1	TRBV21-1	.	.	TGTGCCAGCAGACGGACAAACGGTGAGCAGTTCTTC	CASRRTNGEQFF
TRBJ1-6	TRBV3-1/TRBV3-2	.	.	TGTGCCAGCAGCCAAGCGGCAACGAGAGGTTCACCCCTCCACTTT	CASSQAATRGSPLHF
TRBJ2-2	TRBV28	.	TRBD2	TGTGCCAGCAGTCCTTGGACTAGCGGGAGCTCCGGGGAGCTGTTTTTT	CASSPWTSGSSGELFF
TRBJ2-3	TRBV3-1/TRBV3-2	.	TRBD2	TGTGCCAGCAGCAAGACTAGCAGATACACAGATACGCAGTATTTT	CASSKTSRYTDTQYF
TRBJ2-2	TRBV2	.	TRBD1	TGTGCCAGCAACCCGGGACAGGGGGGGACCGGGGAGCTGTTTTTT	CASNPGQGGTGELFF
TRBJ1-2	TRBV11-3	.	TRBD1	TGTGCCAGCAGAAGCTTGTTGACAGGGTCGGACTATGGCTACACCTTC	CASRSLLTGSDYGYTF
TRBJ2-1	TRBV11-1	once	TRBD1	TGTGCCAGCAGCCCACGTCCCAGGGGGATGAATGAGCAGTTCTTC	CASSPRPRGMNEQFF